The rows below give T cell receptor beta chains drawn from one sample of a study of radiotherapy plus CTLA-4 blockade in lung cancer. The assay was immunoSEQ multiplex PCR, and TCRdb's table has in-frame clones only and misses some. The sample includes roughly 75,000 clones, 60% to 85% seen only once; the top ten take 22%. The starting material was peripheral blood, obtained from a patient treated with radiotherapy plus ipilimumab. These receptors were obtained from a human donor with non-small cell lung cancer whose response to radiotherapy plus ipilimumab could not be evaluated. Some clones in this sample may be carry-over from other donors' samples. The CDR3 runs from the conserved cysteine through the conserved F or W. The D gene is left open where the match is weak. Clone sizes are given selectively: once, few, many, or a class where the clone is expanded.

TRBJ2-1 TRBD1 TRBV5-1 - CASSLADRGHNEQFF TGCGCCAGCAGCTTGGCGGACAGGGGACACAATGAGCAGTTCTTC
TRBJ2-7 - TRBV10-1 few CASSESTAETYEQYF TGCGCCAGCAGTGAGTCGACAGCCGAAACCTACGAGCAGTACTTC
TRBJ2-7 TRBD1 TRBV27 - CASSFGDRAPYEQYF TGTGCCAGCAGTTTCGGGGACAGGGCACCCTACGAGCAGTACTTC
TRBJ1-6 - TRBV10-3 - CAISDTSSYNSPLHF TGTGCCATCAGTGATACAAGCTCCTATAATTCACCCCTCCACTTT
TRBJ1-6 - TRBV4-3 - CASSRQRSYNSPLHF TGCGCCAGCAGCCGACAGCGCTCCTATAATTCACCCCTCCACTTT
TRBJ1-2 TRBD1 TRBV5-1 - CASSLNTGDANYGYTF TGCGCCAGCAGCTTGAATACAGGGGACGCTAACTATGGCTACACCTTC
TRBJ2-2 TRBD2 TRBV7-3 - CASSPLLAGNTGELFF TGTGCCAGCAGCCCCCTTCTAGCGGGGAACACCGGGGAGCTGTTTTTT
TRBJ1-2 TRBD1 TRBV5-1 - CASSPRTGGWHGYTF TGCGCCAGCAGCCCGCGGACAGGGGGCTGGCATGGCTACACCTTC
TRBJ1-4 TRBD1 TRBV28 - CASSSGQDLEKLFF TGTGCCAGCAGCTCCGGACAGGATTTGGAAAAACTGTTTTTT
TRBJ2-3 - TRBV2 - CASNPNRDTDTQYF TGTGCCAGCAATCCCAACAGGGACACAGATACGCAGTATTTT
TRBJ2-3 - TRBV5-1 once CASSLGGRVEGTQYF TGCGCCAGCAGCTTGGGGGGCAGGGTTGAAGGTACGCAGTATTTT
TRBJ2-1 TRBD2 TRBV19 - CASSIVGTSGGPDEQFF TGTGCCAGTAGTATAGTAGGGACTAGCGGGGGCCCAGATGAGCAGTTCTTC
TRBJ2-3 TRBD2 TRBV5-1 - CASSLGASGGAETQYF TGCGCCAGCAGCTTGGGTGCTAGCGGGGGGGCAGAAACGCAGTATTTT
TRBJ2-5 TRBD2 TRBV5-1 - CASSLRSGEEAQYF TGCGCCAGCAGCTTACGTAGCGGGGAAGAGGCCCAGTACTTC
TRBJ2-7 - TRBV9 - CASSARPGLSYYEQYF TGTGCCAGCAGCGCACGACCGGGACTCAGTTACTACGAGCAGTACTTC
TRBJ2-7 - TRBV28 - CASTSGPYEQYF TGTGCCAGCACCTCAGGGCCCTACGAGCAGTACTTC
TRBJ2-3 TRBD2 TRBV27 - CASSLGGSLSDTQYF TGTGCCAGCAGTTTGGGGGGGTCGTTGTCAGATACGCAGTATTTT
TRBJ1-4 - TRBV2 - CASSEVRGPGLFF TGTGCCAGCAGTGAAGTACGAGGGCCAGGCCTGTTTTTT
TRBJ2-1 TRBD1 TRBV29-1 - CSLRTGLNEQFF TGCAGCCTTAGGACAGGGCTCAATGAGCAGTTCTTC
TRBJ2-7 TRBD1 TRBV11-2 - CASSQGQGPPYEQYF TGTGCCAGCAGTCAGGGACAGGGGCCCCCCTACGAGCAGTACTTC
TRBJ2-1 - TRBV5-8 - CASSWSGRGHNNEQFF TGTGCCAGCAGCTGGAGCGGGCGGGGGCACAACAATGAGCAGTTCTTC
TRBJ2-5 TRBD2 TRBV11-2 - CASSGWGGGRGETQYF TGTGCCAGCAGCGGTTGGGGCGGGGGGCGAGGAGAGACCCAGTACTTC
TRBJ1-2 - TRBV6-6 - CASSYSGTGHGYTF TGTGCCAGCAGTTACTCAGGCACAGGGCATGGCTACACCTTC